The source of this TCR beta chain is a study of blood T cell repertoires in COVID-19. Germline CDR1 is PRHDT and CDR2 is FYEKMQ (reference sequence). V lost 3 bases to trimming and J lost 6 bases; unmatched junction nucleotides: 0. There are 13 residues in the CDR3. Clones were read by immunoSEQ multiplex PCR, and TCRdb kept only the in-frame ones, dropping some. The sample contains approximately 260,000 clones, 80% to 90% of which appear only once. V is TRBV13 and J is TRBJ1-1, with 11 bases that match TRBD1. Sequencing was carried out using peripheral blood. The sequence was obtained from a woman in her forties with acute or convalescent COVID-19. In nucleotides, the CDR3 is TGTGCCAGCAGCTTGGGACAGGGGGCTGAAGCTTTCTTT. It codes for CASSLGQGAEAFF.